Below, 2 T cell receptor beta chains from the same sample are listed, as sequenced in a study of cytomegalovirus exposure and HLA in healthy donors. This PCR relied on a set of 60 Vbeta primers and 13 Jbeta primers. Repertoires were generated with immunoSEQ multiplex PCR, while TCRdb's copy carries only in-frame clones and drops some. This table lists about 72,000 clones. Material for sequencing was PBMCs. The receptors here all came from a man aged 50-59 years in good health and CMV-seropositive.

The rearrangement joins TRBV9 to TRBJ1-3, with D unclear. With 0 bases removed from V and 0 bases from J, the gap between germline ends came to 10 bases. CDR1 and CDR2 (germline): SGDLS, YYNGEE. There are 16 residues in the CDR3. CDR3 nucleotide sequence: TGTGCCAGCAGCGTAGGTAGCGCGTACTCTGGAAACACCATATATTTT. Translating gives CASSVGSAYSGNTIYF.

The chain carries TRBV7-8 and TRBJ2-7, with D tentatively TRBD2 (6 bases). The CDR3 totals 15 residues. Between the trimmed V and J ends, which lost 5 bases and 0 bases, there was a span of 14 bases. Germline V lookup: CDR1 SGHVS, CDR2 FQNEAQ. The CDR3 is CASSPGTSSSYEQYV. CDR3 sequence (DNA): TGTGCCAGCAGCCCCGGGACTTCCAGCTCCTACGAGCAGTACGTC.